A single sample is the source of the 17 T cell receptor beta chains below, sequenced in a study of blood T cell repertoires in COVID-19. Measured with immunoSEQ multiplex PCR; TCRdb has only the in-frame clones, and not every one. The sample yields roughly 78,000 clones, nearly 90% seen once. Sequenced input: peripheral blood. These receptors came from a man over 45 with acute or convalescent COVID-19.

This clone was observed a single time. The chain has TRBV19 and TRBJ2-5, with 8 bases that match TRBD2. CDR1 and CDR2 (germline): LNHDA, SQIVND (reference sequence). The ends lost 5 bases at V and 6 bases at J; junction bases unmatched: 5. The CDR3 contains 13 residues. CDR3 nucleotides: TGTGCCAGTAGTCCGGGACTAGTACAGACCCAGTACTTC. Translating gives CASSPGLVQTQYF.

The V gene is TRBV5-1, the J gene TRBJ1-3; D uncertain. CDR3 size: 13 residues. The germline V and J ends were trimmed by 5 bases and 0 bases, with 6 bases remaining between them. The germline CDR1 and CDR2 sequences are SGHRS and YFSETQ. CDR3 residues: CASRQSSGNTIYF. In DNA, the CDR3 is TGCGCCAGCAGACAGAGCTCTGGAAACACCATATATTTT.

CDR3 in amino acids: CASSYSQGTGELFF. CDR3 nucleotides: TGTGCCAGCAGCTACTCCCAGGGGACCGGGGAGCTGTTTTTT. V is TRBV4-2 and J is TRBJ2-2; TRBD1 is a possible D gene (6 bases). The CDR3 spans 14 residues. Trimming pared 5 bases from V and 5 bases from J, leaving 12 bases between. The V gene's germline CDR1 is LGHNA and CDR2 YNFKEQ.

The rearrangement links TRBV11-2 to TRBJ2-2; no firm D call. Per germline, CDR1 SGHAT and CDR2 FQNNGV. The CDR3 runs 15 residues. With 0 bases removed from V and 0 bases from J, the gap between germline ends came to 5 bases. CDR3: CASSLDLSNTGELFF. CDR3 bases: TGTGCCAGCAGCTTAGATCTTTCGAACACCGGGGAGCTGTTTTTT.

The chain uses TRBV7-9 and TRBJ2-5; 9 nucleotides match TRBD1. In germline, CDR1 is SEHNR, CDR2 FQNEAQ (reference sequence). The length of the CDR3 is 16 residues. J gave up 6 bases and V 6 bases, and 14 bases lay outside the gene matches. The CDR3 sequence: CASSRSGQGVWKTQYF. Written as DNA, the CDR3 is TGTGCCAGCAGTCGCTCGGGACAGGGTGTTTGGAAGACCCAGTACTTC. The full variable domain, rest sourced from reference TRBV7-9 and TRBJ2-5, is DTGVSQNPRHKITKRGQNVTFRCDPISEHNRLYWYRQTLGQGPEFLTYFQNEAQLEKSRLLSDRFSAERPKGSFSTLEIQRTEQGDSAMYLCASSRSGQGVWKTQYFGPGTRLLVL.

The chain uses TRBV27 and TRBJ1-5; 8 bases map to TRBD1. Germline assignment: CDR1 MNHEY and CDR2 SMNVEV (reference sequence). The CDR3 runs to 18 residues. V lost 5 bases to trimming and J lost 4 bases; unmatched junction nucleotides: 16. In DNA, the CDR3 is TGTGCCAGCAGTCACGGGGTGGGCAGGGGGCCCCTGAATCAGCCCCAGCATTTT. Encoded protein: CASSHGVGRGPLNQPQHF.

In this sample, this clone turned up a few times. V is TRBV7-9 and J is TRBJ1-2; the D gene is possibly TRBD1 (6 bases). CDR3 length: 16 residues. Germline V gene data show CDR1 as SEHNR and CDR2 as FQNEAQ (reference sequence). V lost 4 bases and J lost 4, with 19 bases in between. CDR3 bases: TGTGCCAGCAGCTCAAAGAAGGGGGATTGGGGCTATGGCTACACCTTC. Translation: CASSSKKGDWGYGYTF.

The chain joins TRBV18 to TRBJ1-3; D is ambiguous. CDR1 is KGHSH, CDR2 LQKENI, per germline. This CDR3 contains 13 residues. V lost 2 bases and J 4 bases, leaving 6 bases between the germline ends. The DNA of the CDR3 is TGTGCCAGCTCACCAGGCGGAGGAAACACCATATATTTT. Translating gives CASSPGGGNTIYF.

The rearrangement links TRBV24-1 to TRBJ2-6; D is possibly TRBD1 (5 bases). Germline-derived CDR1 and CDR2 are KGHDR and SFDVKD. The length of the CDR3 is 16 residues. V gave up 9 bases and J gave up 0 bases, with 14 bases separating them. The DNA for the CDR3 is TGTGCCACCGGGGCTGGCTGGGACTCTGGGGCCAACGTCCTGACTTTC. Its translation is CATGAGWDSGANVLTF.

This sequence joins TRBV5-4 and TRBJ1-1; D is ambiguous. Trimming cost V 1 base and J 1 base, with 11 bases left between them. The CDR3 length is 15 residues. Germline CDR1 and CDR2: SGHNT and YYREEE (reference sequence). The CDR3 loop reads CASSLSQHQNTEAFF. DNA for the CDR3: TGTGCCAGCAGCTTGTCACAGCATCAGAACACTGAAGCTTTCTTT.

The chain combines TRBV15 with TRBJ2-1, with 10 bases matching TRBD2. Germline V gene lookup returns CDR1 LNHNV and CDR2 YYDKDF (reference sequence). The trim removed 0 bases at V and 3 bases at J, leaving 2 bases unmatched. The CDR3 has 16 residues. CDR3 sequence (DNA): TGTGCCACCAGCAGAGATACTAGCGGGGTCTACAATGAGCAGTTCTTC. It is translated as CATSRDTSGVYNEQFF.

The chain is built from TRBV7-9 and TRBJ1-1; 7 bases are shared with TRBD1. J was trimmed by 0 bases and V by 2 bases; bases with no gene match: 3. The CDR3 is 15 residues long. Germline V gives CDR1 SEHNR, CDR2 FQNEAQ (reference sequence). The CDR3 protein is CASSLLGQVNTEAFF. The CDR3 nucleotides are TGTGCCAGCAGCTTACTCGGACAGGTGAACACTGAAGCTTTCTTT.

The chain employs TRBV4-1 and TRBJ1-2; the D gene is possibly TRBD1 (6 bases). The CDR3 extends over 15 amino acids. V shed 1 base and J shed 4 bases, with 13 bases lying between them. In germline, CDR1 is MGHRA, CDR2 YSYEKL. The CDR3 sequence: CASSQAGGGGYGYTF. The CDR3 bases are TGCGCCAGCAGCCAAGCTGGTGGGGGCGGCTATGGCTACACCTTC.

The rearrangement uses TRBV6-1 and TRBJ1-6; D is uncertain. CDR3 size: 15 residues. V was shortened by 0 bases and J by 4 bases, with 7 bases between the two germline ends. The germline gives CDR1 MNHNS, CDR2 SASEGT. The CDR3 protein is CASSEAARYNSPLHF. The CDR3 DNA is TGTGCCAGCAGTGAAGCGGCCAGATATAATTCACCCCTCCACTTT.

The gene calls are TRBV24-1 and TRBJ2-1; possibly TRBD1 for D (6 bases). Germline loops: CDR1 KGHDR, CDR2 SFDVKD. The CDR3 contains 16 residues. V lost 2 bases and J 7 bases, leaving 17 bases between the germline ends. The CDR3 reads CATSDSSSYRDNEQFF. CDR3 coding DNA: TGTGCCACCAGTGATTCGTCTTCATACAGGGATAATGAGCAGTTCTTC.

This chain joins TRBV7-9 and TRBJ2-2; possible D gene TRBD2, 6 bases. Deletions cut 3 bases from V and 4 bases from J, with 24 bases between. This CDR3 region has 19 residues. Germline CDR1 reads SEHNR; CDR2 reads FQNEAQ (reference sequence). This CDR3 reads CASSLGGGQGPRRTGELFF. CDR3 DNA sequence: TGTGCCAGCAGCTTGGGAGGCGGGCAGGGACCCAGGCGCACCGGGGAGCTGTTTTTT.

The rearrangement joins TRBV27 to TRBJ1-1; D unresolved. Looked up from germline, CDR1 is MNHEY and CDR2 is SMNVEV (reference sequence). The CDR3 loop spans 15 amino acids. Between the trimmed V and J ends, which lost 5 bases and 5 bases, there was a span of 18 bases. CDR3 sequence: CASSQRPGAGTEAFF. In DNA, the CDR3 is TGTGCCAGCAGTCAAAGACCGGGCGCGGGAACTGAAGCTTTCTTT.